The clone carrying this T cell receptor beta chain was counted a single time. Its target is unknown. The sample carries other DNA sequences with the same CDR3. Autoimmune disease history or systemic immunosuppression disqualified patients. The source of the sample is a study of OX40 agonist ivuxolimab in advanced cancers. Overall study context: 30% to 40% of patients had received prior checkpoint inhibitor therapy. Study observations and caveats: At doses 0.1 to 3.0 mg/kg, CD4+ and CD8+ clones expanded.

Some clones are missing from TCRdb's copy, which holds only in-frame ones; the method was immunoSEQ multiplex PCR. This sample has about 83,000 clones, with roughly 93% found just once. Per the germline V gene, CDR1 is SQVTM and CDR2 is ANQGSEA. Trimming took 7 bases from V and 5 from J; bases not matched to a gene: 2. CDR3 length equals 13 residues. This clonotype was sampled from an adult with an advanced solid tumor such as melanoma, head and neck, liver or kidney cancer. Sequenced material: CD4+ or CD8+ T cells sorted from blood, taken in a trial of the OX40 agonist ivuxolimab. The chain joins TRBV29-1 to TRBJ2-5; 15 bases fit TRBD2. The CDR3 protein is CSGGTSGGETQYF. The CDR3 DNA is TGCAGCGGTGGGACTAGCGGGGGGGAGACCCAGTACTTC.